What follows are 30 T cell receptor beta chains derived from one specimen sequenced in a study of cytotoxic CD8 clonotypes in ibrutinib-treated CLL (dated by TCRdb to the early 2020s). The sample's time point label, decoded: around 25 months on ibrutinib. Preparation of the library involved the immunoSEQ multiplex PCR assay. The source is immuneACCESS, and TCRdb retained only in-frame sequences with V and J called. Part of the clones is not carried over; for the studies checked, unresolved V genes explain less than half of this, and the remainder is unexplained. For this sample there are fewer than 200,000 clones; approximately 80% appear just once. Of the sample, roughly 4.5% is held by the ten largest clones. Sequenced here: PBMCs, sampled after 24 months of ibrutinib treatment. The receptor source for this set is a human donor with chronic lymphocytic leukemia.

The chain joins TRBV6-5 to TRBJ1-5; weak D call: TRBD1 (5 bases). The CDR3 is 15 residues long. Trimming pared 2 bases from V and 2 bases from J, leaving 10 bases between. From germline, CDR1 is MNHEY and CDR2 SVGAGI. CDR3: CASSYRRGGNQPQHF. As DNA, the CDR3 is TGTGCCAGCAGTTACCGTAGGGGAGGCAATCAGCCCCAGCATTTT.

The count of this clone is one. The chain couples TRBV7-2 to TRBJ2-1, with no clear D. The V end was cut by 7 bases, the J end by 6 bases, with 10 bases between. The CDR3 loop spans 12 amino acids. Germline CDR1 reads SGHTA; CDR2 reads FQGNSA. CDR3 sequence (DNA): TGTGCCAGCACCCCCGTTACCAATGAGCAGTTCTTC. Encoded protein: CASTPVTNEQFF.

This chain joins TRBV4-2 and TRBJ2-3; D tentatively fits TRBD1 or TRBD2 (7 bases each). This CDR3 spans 17 amino acids. Trimming pared 0 bases from V and 6 bases from J, leaving 19 bases between. Germline values: CDR1 LGHNA, CDR2 YNFKEQ. In DNA form, the CDR3 reads TGTGCCAGCAGCCAAGACCCCGGGAGGCTCAGGGGGGATACGCAGTATTTT. Translating gives CASSQDPGRLRGDTQYF.

This chain uses TRBV2 with TRBJ1-1, with D possibly being TRBD1 (6 bases). Germline V gene sequence: CDR1 SNHLY, CDR2 FYNNEI. The CDR3 has 20 amino acids. Trimming left V 5 bases short and J 0 bases short, with 28 bases between. The CDR3, as DNA: TGTGCCAGCAGTCCGACAGGTTTGAGGGTTTTGGGGCTGGTGAACACTGAAGCTTTCTTT. Translation: CASSPTGLRVLGLVNTEAFF.

The chain has TRBV7-6 and TRBJ2-3; the D gene is possibly TRBD1 (5 bases). Germline lookup yields CDR1 SGHVS and CDR2 FNYEAQ. The CDR3 is 11 amino acids. V was shortened by 8 bases and J by 7 bases, with 10 bases between the two germline ends. The CDR3 nucleotides read TGTGCCAGCGGAAGACAGAATACGCAGTATTTT. Its translation: CASGRQNTQYF.

This rearrangement joins TRBV6-6 to TRBJ2-7, with 8 positions matching TRBD1. J lost 2 bases, V lost 7 bases, and 10 bases had no gene match. The CDR3 has 15 amino acids. Germline CDR1 reads MNHNY; CDR2 reads SVGAGI (reference sequence). The chain's CDR3 is CASTGQARGPYEQYF. The CDR3 bases are TGTGCCAGCACCGGTCAGGCCAGGGGGCCCTACGAGCAGTACTTC.

There are many counts of this clone. The same CDR3 arises from other DNA sequences in this sample as well. This chain links TRBV2 with TRBJ1-1; D call uncertain. The CDR3 length is 13 residues. V shed 3 bases and J shed 0 bases, with 5 bases lying between them. Germline V lookup: CDR1 SNHLY, CDR2 FYNNEI. The CDR3 spells CASSDQMNTEAFF. CDR3 coding DNA: TGTGCCAGCAGTGATCAGATGAACACTGAAGCTTTCTTT.

This clone was counted between two and nine times. V usage is TRBV28 and J usage is TRBJ2-7, with TRBD1 as a possible D gene (7 bases). CDR1 and CDR2 from the germline V gene are MDHEN and SYDVKM. Trimming took off 5 bases at V and 2 bases at J, with 16 bases between the two ends. The CDR3 has 15 amino acids. The CDR3 DNA follows: TGTGCCAGCAGTGCCGCGGGACAGCAGACCTACGAGCAGTACTTC. It codes for CASSAAGQQTYEQYF. Drawing the rest from reference TRBV28 and TRBJ2-7, the complete variable domain is DVKVTQSSRYLVKRTGEKVFLECVQDMDHENMFWYRQDPGLGLRLIYFSYDVKMKEKGDIPEGYSVSREKKERFSLILESASTNQTSMYLCASSAAGQQTYEQYFGPGTRLTVT.

The rearrangement uses TRBV28 and TRBJ2-5; D remains ambiguous. V was pared by 7 bases and J by 0 bases, with 15 bases between. The CDR3 length is 15 residues. CDR1 MDHEN and CDR2 SYDVKM come from the germline V gene. Here the CDR3 reads CASKKIAPNQETQYF. DNA for the CDR3: TGTGCCAGCAAGAAGATAGCCCCGAACCAAGAGACCCAGTACTTC.

Here the CDR3 DNA reads TGTGCCACCCAACAGGGGGCCAGTTCCTACGAGCAGTACTTC. Encoded protein: CATQQGASSYEQYF. V and J are TRBV19 and TRBJ2-7, with 9 positions matching TRBD1. Germline V lookup: CDR1 LNHDA, CDR2 SQIVND (reference sequence). Unmatched junction bases numbered 8, after V lost 10 bases and J lost 1 base. The CDR3 is 14 amino acids. The full variable domain, its missing parts supplied by reference TRBV19 and TRBJ2-7, is DGGITQSPKYLFRKEGQNVTLSCEQNLNHDAMYWYRQDPGQGLRLIYYSQIVNDFQKGDIAEGYSVSREKKESFPLTVTSAQKNPTAFYLCATQQGASSYEQYFGPGTRLTVT.

The rearrangement uses TRBV5-4 and TRBJ1-5; D is undetermined. The ends were cut back, 0 bases at V and 3 bases at J, with 7 bases in the middle. The CDR3 is 14 amino acids. Looked up from germline, CDR1 is SGHNT and CDR2 is YYREEE (reference sequence). CDR3 protein: CASSLGGFNQPQHF. The DNA for the CDR3 is TGTGCCAGCAGCTTGGGTGGATTCAATCAGCCCCAGCATTTT.

This chain connects TRBV29-1 to TRBJ2-2; 8 nucleotides align to TRBD1. Trimming removed 6 bases from V and 0 bases from J; junction bases left unmatched: 6. Germline V gene lookup returns CDR1 SQVTM and CDR2 ANQGSEA. The CDR3 is made up of 15 amino acids. The CDR3, as DNA: TGCAGCGTCGCAACAGGGGGTACGAACACCGGGGAGCTGTTTTTT. It yields the protein CSVATGGTNTGELFF.

The chain links TRBV11-2 to TRBJ1-4; 10 nucleotides agree with TRBD1. Unmatched junction bases numbered 5, after V lost 5 bases and J lost 5 bases. The CDR3 has 15 residues. Germline loops: CDR1 SGHAT, CDR2 FQNNGV. The CDR3 spells CASSPDRGRNEKLFF. Written as DNA, the CDR3 is TGTGCCAGCAGCCCTGACAGGGGGCGGAATGAAAAACTGTTTTTT.

The rearrangement uses TRBV21-1 and TRBJ1-1; whether TRBD1, the table's D call, matches the DNA was not checked. TRBV21-1 is a known pseudogene. This CDR3 has 16 amino acids. The CDR3 protein is CASSQGTDTIDTEAFF. The DNA for the CDR3 is TGTGCCAGCAGCCAGGGGACGGACACAATTGACACTGAAGCTTTCTTT.

This clone has a single count. The chain is built from TRBV7-6 and TRBJ2-3; TRBD2 aligns across 7 bases. The V segment lost 0 bases and the J segment 2 bases; nucleotides outside the gene matches: 8. Germline values: CDR1 SGHVS, CDR2 FNYEAQ. This CDR3 is built from 17 residues. The CDR3 DNA reads TGTGCCAGCAGCTTAGCGGGGGGGGAACCTATCACAGATACGCAGTATTTT. This encodes CASSLAGGEPITDTQYF.

Of note for this clone: The junction departs from germline at one end; a sequencing error may be responsible. This chain links TRBV7-7 with TRBJ2-5, with 11 positions matching TRBD2. CDR3 length equals 14 residues. The germline CDR1 and CDR2 sequences are SSHAT and FNYEAQ (reference sequence). The CDR3 loop is CASSLAGGGETQYF. For the CDR3, the DNA is TGTGCTAGCAGCCTAGCGGGAGGTGGAGAGACCCAGTACTTC.

This chain connects TRBV9 to TRBJ2-5; 10 nucleotides align to TRBD2. V shed 4 bases, J shed 1 base, and the junction held 7 bases outside the gene matches. Germline CDR1 is SGDLS and CDR2 is YYNGEE. The CDR3 is 16 residues long. This chain's CDR3 is CASSPYWTSGQETQYF. CDR3 bases: TGTGCCAGCAGCCCCTATTGGACTAGCGGCCAAGAGACCCAGTACTTC.

This clone is termed medium-sized. The CDR3 DNA reads TGTGCCATCAGTCAACCGGGACAGGGGGCGCGGAGCTTCGAGCAGTACTTC. Its protein product is CAISQPGQGARSFEQYF. V usage is TRBV10-3 and J usage is TRBJ2-7; TRBD1 matches at 12 bases. The CDR3 runs 17 residues. Looked up from germline, CDR1 is ENHRY and CDR2 is SYGVKD. V trimming: 5 bases; J trimming: 6 bases; junction bases outside the gene matches: 14.

This clone was recorded a few times. The chain combines TRBV7-9 with TRBJ2-5, with D tentatively TRBD1 (7 bases). Germline loops: CDR1 SEHNR, CDR2 FQNEAQ (reference sequence). Trimming stripped 8 bases from V and 2 bases from J, with 18 bases between. This CDR3 is built from 15 residues. Here the CDR3 reads CASRLGTVSQETQYF. The CDR3 DNA sequence: TGTGCCAGCCGACTAGGGACAGTCTCACAAGAGACCCAGTACTTC.

The chain links TRBV5-6 to TRBJ2-7; D gene uncertain. The germline gives CDR1 SGHDT, CDR2 YYEEEE. Trimming cost V 1 base and J 0 bases, with 17 bases left between them. The CDR3 is 17 residues long. This CDR3 is CASSLRQSRRTSYEQYF. CDR3 DNA sequence: TGTGCCAGCAGCTTGCGGCAGAGTCGGCGGACCTCCTACGAGCAGTACTTC.

The V call is TRBV10-3, the J call TRBJ2-1, with TRBD2 matching over 8 bases. CDR3 length: 14 amino acids. Germline assignment: CDR1 ENHRY and CDR2 SYGVKD. After removal of 7 bases from V and 4 bases from J, the junction contained 6 bases not matched to a gene. The CDR3 DNA sequence: TGTGCCATCAAACCGGGACTAGAGTACAATGAGCAGTTCTTC. Amino acids: CAIKPGLEYNEQFF.

The chain uses TRBV6-5 and TRBJ2-7; TRBD2 aligns across 8 bases. Unmatched junction bases numbered 11, after V lost 4 bases and J lost 3 bases. The CDR3 has 16 amino acids. Looked up from germline, CDR1 is MNHEY and CDR2 is SVGAGI. The CDR3 nucleotides are TGTGCCAGCAGTTTTTTTGGTAGCGGGGTGATCTACGAGCAGTACTTC. Protein sequence: CASSFFGSGVIYEQYF.

CDR3 amino acids: CASSPQAVGEQFF. The CDR3 DNA follows: TGTGCCAGCAGCCCCCAAGCCGTTGGTGAGCAGTTCTTC. The V and J genes are TRBV7-3 and TRBJ2-1, with D unresolved. Deletions cut 5 bases from V and 9 bases from J, with 14 bases between. The CDR3 is made up of 13 amino acids. CDR1 is SGHTA, CDR2 FQGTGA, per germline.

The chain couples TRBV5-1 to TRBJ2-3, with a weak D call TRBD2 (6 bases). V was cut by 4 bases and J by 4 bases, with 10 bases left in between. Germline assignment: CDR1 SGHRS and CDR2 YFSETQ. The CDR3 length is 13 residues. The CDR3 DNA follows: TGCGCCAGCAGCCGGCCTAGCGCAGATACGCAGTATTTT. It is translated as CASSRPSADTQYF.

V usage is TRBV5-8 and J usage is TRBJ1-2; D is possibly TRBD1 (6 bases). There are 14 residues in the CDR3. The V and J ends lost 2 bases and 4 bases respectively, with 12 bases between them. Per the germline V gene, CDR1 is SGHTS and CDR2 is YDEGEE. As DNA, the CDR3 is TGTGCCAGCAGCTTCGACAGGTCCGCCTATGGCTACACCTTC. Its protein product is CASSFDRSAYGYTF.

The gene calls are TRBV28 and TRBJ1-2, with D maybe TRBD1 (6 bases). The length of the CDR3 is 16 residues. Germline V CDR1 and CDR2: MDHEN, SYDVKM. The CDR3 loop is CAAMASNPRGYYGYTF. CDR3 sequence (DNA): TGTGCTGCGATGGCCAGCAACCCCAGGGGTTACTATGGCTACACCTTC.

The DNA of the CDR3 is TGTGCCTGGAGTGCGGGTTCTCAGCCCCAGCATTTT. Encoded protein: CAWSAGSQPQHF. The chain combines TRBV30 with TRBJ1-5; D gene ambiguous. This CDR3 is 12 amino acids long. Germline V gene lookup returns CDR1 GTSNPN and CDR2 SVGIG (reference sequence). V was clipped by 1 base and J by 6 bases, with 7 bases between them.

This clone was detected only once. CDR3 region: CASSLRGLMNTEAFF. For the CDR3, the DNA is TGTGCCAGCAGTTTAAGGGGGCTTATGAACACTGAAGCTTTCTTT. This chain joins TRBV27 and TRBJ1-1; TRBD1 matches 7 bases. The V gene end was trimmed by 2 bases and the J gene end by 0 bases; junction bases not matched to a gene: 3. This CDR3 comprises 15 residues. Germline V lookup: CDR1 MNHEY, CDR2 SMNVEV (reference sequence).

The chain recombines TRBV6-5 with TRBJ1-1, with D tentatively TRBD1 (6 bases). Germline values: CDR1 MNHEY, CDR2 SVGAGI. V was pared by 7 bases and J by 1 base, with 7 bases between. The CDR3 runs 12 residues. The CDR3 nucleotides read TGTGCCAGCATCAGGGGGAACACTGAAGCTTTCTTT. Translation: CASIRGNTEAFF.

This clone was seen more than once but under ten times. The chain recombines TRBV7-3 with TRBJ1-2; D not resolved. Deletions cut 1 base from V and 7 bases from J, with 7 bases between. Germline CDR1 reads SGHTA; CDR2 reads FQGTGA. The CDR3 consists of 12 residues. The CDR3: CASSLNGFGYTF. The CDR3 nucleotides are TGTGCCAGCAGCTTAAACGGGTTTGGCTACACCTTC.